This T cell receptor (beta chain) is from a study of monozygotic twins with inflammatory bowel disease (dated by TCRdb to about 2019). General notes on the study: In total, roughly 30 monozygotic twin pairs made up the full study: 19 Danish pairs, all IBD-discordant, plus nine German pairs, of which four were IBD-concordant and five were IBD-discordant. The search for disease-associated traits relied mainly on comparing IBD patients with their genetically identical healthy co-twins within discordant pairs. Each individual had, on average, about 151 000 unique TCRalpha sequences and 181 000 unique TCRbeta sequences available for analysis.

A word on this clonotype: The antigen it recognizes is unknown.

Libraries were constructed by 5' RACE. Preparation of each TCR library used approximately 3,700 ng of total RNA. For each sample, cDNA synthesis with SMARTScribe reverse transcriptase was split into eight separate reactions. During cDNA synthesis, template switching was used to introduce unique molecular identifiers that contained a 6-nucleotide sample barcode. TCRalpha and TCRbeta cDNA was amplified in two nested PCRs of approximately 16 and 10 cycles, and bead purification was carried out after each PCR. Before amplification, the cDNA was treated with uracil DNA-glycosylase and purified using the QIAquick PCR purification kit. In the second PCR, Illumina TruSeq-compatible adapters and sample-specific barcodes were added. Library quality and concentration were assessed using TapeStation and Qubit, and roughly 5 ng of each library was pooled. The pooled libraries were sequenced with 2 x 100 bp reads and custom sequencing primers on an Illumina HiSeq2500 single-index Rapid Run. Regarding the original processing steps: MiGEC version 1.2.6 was used for UMI-based consensus assembly to correct PCR and sequencing errors. MiXCR version 2.1.1 was used to carry out V(D)J alignment, clonotype assembly and CDR3 extraction. To normalise gene usage, clonotype sharing and MAIT/NKT TCR abundance, the top 1000, 10 000 and 20 000 clonotypes in each sample were analysed. Diversity was computed as the inverse Simpson index with the vegan R package after downsampling to 27 000 UMIs. Paired Mann-Whitney U tests on discordant twin pairs were used, with Benjamini-Hochberg multiple-testing correction. Based on TCRdb reprocessing of the reads, there is one entry per CDR3 protein sequence, and DNA is missing. The V and J calls reflect TCRdb's pipeline rather than the authors' work. This sample's listing comprises approximately 400,000 distinct CDR3 sequences. Together, the top ten hold about 2.2% of the sample.

What the research found in general, with its limitations: Fewer clonotypes were shared with other individuals by IBD patients than by healthy twins, most markedly in patients showing signs of disease activity. Distinction between different T cell subtypes could not be achieved in the analysis. A decrease in TCRbeta repertoire diversity, as measured by inverse Simpson index, was observed in IBD patients compared with their healthy co-twins. Differing immunosuppressive treatments among patients may have added background noise and inter-individual variability to the repertoires. The results gave no support for a single strong signal or clonotype linked to IBD. Repertoire similarity did not differ between concordant and discordant twins, which could be due to limited statistical power.

The cysteine opens and the phenylalanine closes a CDR3 of 15 amino acids. The entry carries no DNA sequence. CDR1 and CDR2, looked up from the germline V gene, are MDHEN and SYDVKM. From each donor, a roughly 2.3 ml peripheral blood sample was collected into PAXgene tubes and stored at -80 degrees C. Total RNA was isolated from whole blood with the PAXgene blood miRNA kit on an automated QIAcube, without T cell sorting. Peripheral blood from monozygotic twin pairs, either concordant or discordant for inflammatory bowel disease, underwent deep TCRalpha and TCRbeta repertoire profiling that used unique molecular barcoding. For every twin pair, smoking habits were documented, and each individual was categorised as a current, former or never smoker.

This TCR was sampled from a human donor with ulcerative colitis or Crohn's disease, or a healthy co-twin of an affected twin (not recorded which). Recombination connected TRBV28 to TRBJ2-7; TCRdb proposes TRBD1, but this gene call is untestable without DNA. The source material was blood. Here the CDR3 is given as CATENVPGYSYEQYF.